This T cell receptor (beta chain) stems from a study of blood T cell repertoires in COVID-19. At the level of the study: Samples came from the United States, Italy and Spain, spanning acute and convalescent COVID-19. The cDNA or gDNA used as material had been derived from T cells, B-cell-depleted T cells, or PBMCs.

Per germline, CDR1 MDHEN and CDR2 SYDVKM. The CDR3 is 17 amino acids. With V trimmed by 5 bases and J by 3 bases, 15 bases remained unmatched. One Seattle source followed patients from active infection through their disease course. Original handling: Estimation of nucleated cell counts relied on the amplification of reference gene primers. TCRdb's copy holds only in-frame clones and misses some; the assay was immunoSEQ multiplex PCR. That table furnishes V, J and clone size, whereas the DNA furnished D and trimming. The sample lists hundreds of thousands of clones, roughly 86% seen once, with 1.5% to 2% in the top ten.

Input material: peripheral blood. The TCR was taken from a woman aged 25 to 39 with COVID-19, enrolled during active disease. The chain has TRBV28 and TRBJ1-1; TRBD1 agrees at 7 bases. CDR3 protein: CASSPLRTGKGHTEAFF. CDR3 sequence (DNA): TGTGCCAGCAGTCCCCTTCGGACAGGAAAGGGCCACACTGAAGCTTTCTTT.